The clone carrying this TCR beta chain was seen more than once but under ten times. Its specificity is not known. TCRdb fed the 5' RACE reads into MiXCR, producing one record per CDR3 protein. The table lists 550,000 to 700,000 distinct CDR3 sequences, 9.6% of them singletons. This sample was included in a study of identical twins. General study points: Weaker excess twin sharing was seen among beta out-of-frame sequences. It was cross-sectional statistical analysis, not following the same donors, that the conclusions relied on. Alpha sequences that were out-of-frame and twin-shared showed an excess of low generation probability. Cord blood beta clonotypes present at high abundance carried fewer insertions; no such pattern appeared in memory repertoires.

The CDR3 runs to 16 residues. V was shortened by 2 bases and J by 9 bases, with 17 bases between the two germline ends. Germline CDR1 and CDR2: LGHNA and YSLEER. This same sample was also taken into another study, of yellow fever vaccine responses in identical twins.

Sequencing used PBMCs. This clonotype was obtained from a woman in her late teens or twenties in good health. The chain has TRBV4-3 and TRBJ1-6, with D perhaps TRBD1 (5 bases). In nucleotides, the CDR3 is TGCGCCAGCAGCCAACAGGTCGGTGGGGCGATTTCACCCCTCCACTTT. It encodes CASSQQVGGAISPLHF.